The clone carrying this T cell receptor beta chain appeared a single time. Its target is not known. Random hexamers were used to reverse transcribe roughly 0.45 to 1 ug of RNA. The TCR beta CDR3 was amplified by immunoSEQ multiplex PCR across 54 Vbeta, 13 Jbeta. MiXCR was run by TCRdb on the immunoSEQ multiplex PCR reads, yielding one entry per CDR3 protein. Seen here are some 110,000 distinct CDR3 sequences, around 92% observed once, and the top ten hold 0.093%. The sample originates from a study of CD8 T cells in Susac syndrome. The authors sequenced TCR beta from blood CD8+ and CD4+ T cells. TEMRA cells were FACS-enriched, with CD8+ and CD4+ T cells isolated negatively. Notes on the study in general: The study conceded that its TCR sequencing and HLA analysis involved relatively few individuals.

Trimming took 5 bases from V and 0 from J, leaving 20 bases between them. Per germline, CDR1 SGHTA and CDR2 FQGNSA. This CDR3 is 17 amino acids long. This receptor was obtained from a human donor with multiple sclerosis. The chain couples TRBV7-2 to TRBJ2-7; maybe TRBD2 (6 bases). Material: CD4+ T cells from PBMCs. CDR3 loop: CASSRGGADTSSYEQYF. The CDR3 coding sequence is TGTGCCAGCAGCCGCGGCGGGGCCGATACGAGCTCCTACGAGCAGTACTTC.